Following are 16 T cell receptor beta chains from one sample sequenced in a study of blood T cells in healthy people across ages. Combining a sample-barcoded 5' primer with a J-beta primer mix, a second PCR ran for about 7 to 11 cycles. TCRdb fed the 5' RACE reads into MiXCR, producing one record per CDR3 protein. Counted here are about 1.7 million distinct CDR3 sequences, 28% occurring once; the ten biggest clones make up around 7.7%. Sequenced material: blood. The receptor source for this set is a woman younger than 45 in good health.

This clonotype was observed at least ten times. The chain is built from TRBV20-1 and TRBJ2-7; 8 bases match TRBD2. V lost 4 bases to trimming and J lost 5 bases; unmatched junction nucleotides: 7. From germline, CDR1 is DFQATT and CDR2 SNEGSKA (reference sequence). The CDR3 runs 13 residues. The CDR3 DNA is TGCAGTGCTACCCGGACTAGCTTCGACGAGCAGTACTTC. Translated: CSATRTSFDEQYF.

This clonotype was detected a few times. The chain joins TRBV7-2 to TRBJ1-5; weak D call: TRBD1 (6 bases). The ends were cut back, 2 bases at V and 0 bases at J, with 20 bases in the middle. The germline V gene has CDR1 SGHTA and CDR2 FQGNSA. The CDR3 contains 19 residues. The CDR3 DNA follows: TGTGCCAGCAGCTTAAGTCTCTTGTCGACAGGAACTAGCAATCAGCCCCAGCATTTT. It yields the protein CASSLSLLSTGTSNQPQHF. The full variable domain, with the rest looked up from reference TRBV7-2 and TRBJ1-5, is GAGVSQSPSNKVTEKGKDVELRCDPISGHTALYWYRQSLGQGLEFLIYFQGNSAPDKSGLPSDRFSAERTGGSVSTLTIQRTQQEDSAVYLCASSLSLLSTGTSNQPQHFGDGTRLSIL.

In its sample, this clonotype was seen a few times. This CDR3 reads CASSPTPRGLYF. The CDR3 DNA is TGTGCCAGCAGCCCAACCCCCCGGGGTTTGTACTTC. V usage is TRBV11-1 and J usage is TRBJ2-5; tentative D call: TRBD2 (5 bases). This CDR3 contains 12 residues. Germline CDR1 SGHAT, CDR2 FQDESV (reference sequence). The V and J ends lost 5 bases and 13 bases respectively, with 17 bases between them.

In DNA form, the CDR3 reads TGTGCCAGCAGCTTAAGACCGGGACTAGTGGCTTTTGAGCAGTACTTC. Residues: CASSLRPGLVAFEQYF. The rearrangement links TRBV7-2 to TRBJ2-7; 8 bases line up with TRBD2. The V gene's germline CDR1 is SGHTA and CDR2 FQGNSA. V shed 2 bases, J shed 7 bases, and the junction held 13 bases outside the gene matches. This CDR3 is built from 16 residues.

This clonotype has at least ten counts. The chain couples TRBV5-1 to TRBJ1-1, with D possibly matching TRBD1 (6 bases). Trimming removed 0 bases at V and 1 base at J, with 10 bases between. The CDR3 sequence is 15 residues long. Looked up from germline, CDR1 is SGHRS and CDR2 is YFSETQ. The CDR3 nucleotides are TGCGCCAGCAGCTTGGCCGGGGGGCCGAACACTGAAGCTTTCTTT. It translates to CASSLAGGPNTEAFF.

The genes are TRBV5-1 and TRBJ2-1, with TRBD2 identical over 10 bases. Germline V gene sequence: CDR1 SGHRS, CDR2 YFSETQ. The CDR3 runs 15 residues. V shed 8 bases, J shed 8 bases, and the junction held 13 bases outside the gene matches. The CDR3 reads CASSALAGDYDEQFF. CDR3 DNA sequence: TGCGCCAGTAGCGCTCTAGCGGGGGATTACGATGAGCAGTTCTTC.

Turning to this clonotype: This may stem from a read error, because a much larger clone lies one nucleotide away. The rearrangement links TRBV29-1 to TRBJ2-5, with D tentatively TRBD2 (6 bases). V gave up 8 bases and J gave up 7 bases, with 26 bases separating them. Germline lookup yields CDR1 SQVTM and CDR2 ANQGSEA. The CDR3 has 15 residues. In DNA form, the CDR3 reads TGCAGCTCATCAACTCGGGCGGGGTCCTTAGGGACCCAGTACTTC. This gives the protein CSSSTRAGSLGTQYF.

The chain joins TRBV5-1 to TRBJ2-3; no reliable D call. The germline gives CDR1 SGHRS, CDR2 YFSETQ. Trimming removed 0 bases at V and 4 bases at J, with 12 bases between. There are 15 residues in the CDR3. CDR3 DNA: TGCGCCAGCAGCTTGGCTCTAGTTTGGGCAGATACGCAGTATTTT. It translates to CASSLALVWADTQYF.

The CDR3 DNA is TGTGCCAGCAGCCCCTACACCACCGGCTCCTACAATGAGCAGTTCTTC. Translation: CASSPYTTGSYNEQFF. The genes are TRBV7-2 and TRBJ2-1, with D unresolved. V was trimmed by 5 bases and J by 0 bases, leaving 14 bases between them. The CDR3 is made up of 16 amino acids. Germline-derived CDR1 and CDR2 are SGHTA and FQGNSA.

This clonotype showed up just a few times. The rearrangement joins TRBV7-9 to TRBJ2-1, with D perhaps TRBD1 or TRBD2 (5 bases each). Germline CDR1 SEHNR, CDR2 FQNEAQ (reference sequence). CDR3 size: 16 residues. V was clipped by 4 bases and J by 0 bases, with 13 bases between them. The CDR3 is CASSSTRGRSYNEQFF. CDR3 DNA: TGTGCCAGCAGCTCCACTAGGGGCCGCTCCTACAATGAGCAGTTCTTC.

This clonotype was counted only a few times. The chain has TRBV5-5 and TRBJ2-5; either TRBD1 or TRBD2 may supply D (5 bases each). V was cut by 0 bases and J by 4 bases, with 16 bases left in between. Per the germline V gene, CDR1 is SGHKS and CDR2 is YYEKEE (reference sequence). CDR3 length equals 16 residues. The CDR3, as DNA: TGTGCCAGCAGCTTGGGGGGCCCGTCTGGGGGAGAGACCCAGTACTTC. Encoded protein: CASSLGGPSGGETQYF.

This clonotype was picked up many times. The CDR3 bases are TGTGCCAGCAGTCACAGGAGCCAAGGCTACACCTTC. This translates into CASSHRSQGYTF. The rearrangement joins TRBV12-3 or TRBV12-4 to TRBJ1-2, with a possible D match to TRBD1 (5 bases). With 5 bases removed from V and 8 bases from J, the gap between germline ends came to 12 bases. This CDR3 has 12 amino acids.

This clonotype has more than one count but fewer than ten. The chain employs TRBV12-3 or TRBV12-4 and TRBJ2-1; TRBD1 or TRBD2 may be the D gene (6 bases each). V shed 5 bases and J shed 11 bases, with 13 bases lying between them. The CDR3 runs to 12 residues. The CDR3 DNA sequence: TGTGCCAGCAGTGCGAGGGGGGATAAGCAGTTCTTC. Protein: CASSARGDKQFF.

DNA of the CDR3: TGTGCCAGCAGTTACCCTAGCGGGGGGGCCGGGAACAATGAGCAGTTCTTC. This codes for CASSYPSGGAGNNEQFF. The chain recombines TRBV6-2 or TRBV6-3 with TRBJ2-1; TRBD2 matches 12 bases. The CDR3 extends over 17 amino acids. Germline lookup yields CDR1 MNHEY and CDR2 SVGEGT. Unmatched junction bases numbered 7, after V lost 2 bases and J lost 5 bases.

This clonotype was counted between two and nine times. This chain links TRBV6-2 or TRBV6-3 with TRBJ2-5; TRBD1 or TRBD2 may be the D gene (6 bases each). The germline V and J ends were trimmed by 8 bases and 6 bases, with 19 bases remaining between them. The germline V gene encodes CDR1 MNHEY and CDR2 SVGEGT. The CDR3 sequence is 14 residues long. The CDR3 DNA is TGTGCCAGCGTACCCGGCGGGACATGGAAGACCCAGTACTTC. Translated, it gives CASVPGGTWKTQYF.

At least ten counts were recorded for this clonotype. The CDR3 DNA sequence: TGCAGCGTTCTGGGGAAGACGCAGTATTTT. Protein sequence: CSVLGKTQYF. The chain recombines TRBV29-1 with TRBJ2-3; D gene unclear. CDR3 length: 10 amino acids. Germline V lookup: CDR1 SQVTM, CDR2 ANQGSEA. The ends were cut back, 5 bases at V and 9 bases at J, with 9 bases in the middle.